What follows describes a single T cell receptor (beta chain). Its target is not known. These data are taken from a study of CD8 T cells in ankylosing spondylitis. TCRdb independently ran MiXCR on the 5' RACE reads; one entry per CDR3 protein. The profile covers about 250,000 distinct CDR3 sequences, with roughly 32% appearing a single time and roughly 4.2% taken by the ten largest. General study results and limits: It appeared that ankylosing spondylitis blood was characterized by a TCR beta motif of about 8 highly homologous variants.

Trimming took 5 bases from V and 5 from J, leaving 6 bases between them. Germline assignment: CDR1 MDHEN and CDR2 SYDVKM. The length of the CDR3 is 11 residues. This sequence was found in a male donor with ankylosing spondylitis or in good health (not recorded which). Sequencing input: blood, either unsorted or a sorted T cell fraction (not recorded which). The chain links TRBV28 to TRBJ2-5; D uncertain. The CDR3 coding sequence is TGTGCCAGCAGTCACACCGAGACCCAGTACTTC. As protein: CASSHTETQYF.